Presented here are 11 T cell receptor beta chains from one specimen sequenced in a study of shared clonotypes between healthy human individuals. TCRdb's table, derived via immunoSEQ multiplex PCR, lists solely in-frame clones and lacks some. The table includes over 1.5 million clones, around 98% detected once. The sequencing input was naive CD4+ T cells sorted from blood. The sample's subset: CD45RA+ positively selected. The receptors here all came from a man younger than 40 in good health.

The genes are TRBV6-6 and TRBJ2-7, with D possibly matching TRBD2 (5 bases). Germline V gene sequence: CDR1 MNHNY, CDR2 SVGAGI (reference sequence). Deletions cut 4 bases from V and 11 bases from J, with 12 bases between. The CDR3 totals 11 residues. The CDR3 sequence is CASSFDTGKYF. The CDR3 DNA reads TGTGCCAGCAGTTTTGACACGGGGAAGTACTTC.

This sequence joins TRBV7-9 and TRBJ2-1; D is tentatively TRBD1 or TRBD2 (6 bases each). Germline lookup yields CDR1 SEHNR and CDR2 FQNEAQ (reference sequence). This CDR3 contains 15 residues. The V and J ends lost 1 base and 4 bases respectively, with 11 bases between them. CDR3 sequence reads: CASSLVRGVYNEQFF. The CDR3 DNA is TGTGCCAGCAGCTTAGTGAGGGGGGTATACAATGAGCAGTTCTTC.

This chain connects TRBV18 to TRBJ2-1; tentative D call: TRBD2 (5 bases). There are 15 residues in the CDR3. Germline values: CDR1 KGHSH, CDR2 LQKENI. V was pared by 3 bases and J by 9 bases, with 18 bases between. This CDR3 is CASSPSSDSLGEQFF. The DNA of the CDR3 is TGTGCCAGCTCACCCTCGTCGGACTCTCTGGGTGAGCAGTTCTTC.

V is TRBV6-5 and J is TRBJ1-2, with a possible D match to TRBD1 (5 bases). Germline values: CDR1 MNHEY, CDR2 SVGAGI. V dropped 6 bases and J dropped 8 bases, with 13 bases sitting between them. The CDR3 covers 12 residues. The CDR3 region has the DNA TGTGCCAGCAGGTCAGGGATTCGGGGCTACACCTTC. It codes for CASRSGIRGYTF.

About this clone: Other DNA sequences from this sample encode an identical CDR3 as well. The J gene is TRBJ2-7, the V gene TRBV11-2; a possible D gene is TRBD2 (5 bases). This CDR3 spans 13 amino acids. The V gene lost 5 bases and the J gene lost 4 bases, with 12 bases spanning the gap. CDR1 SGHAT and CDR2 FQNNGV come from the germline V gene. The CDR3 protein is CASSRTESYEQYF. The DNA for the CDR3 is TGTGCCAGCAGCCGGACTGAAAGTTACGAGCAGTACTTC.

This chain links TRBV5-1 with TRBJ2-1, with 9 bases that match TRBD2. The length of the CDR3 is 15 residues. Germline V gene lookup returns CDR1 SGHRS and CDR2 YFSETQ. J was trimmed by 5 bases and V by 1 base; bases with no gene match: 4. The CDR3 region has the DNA TGCGCCAGCAGCTTGTATAGCGGGAGTGACAATGAGCAGTTCTTC. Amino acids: CASSLYSGSDNEQFF.

CDR3 sequence reads: CASSPLGQGAGKNIQYF. CDR3 DNA: TGTGCCAGCTCACCATTGGGACAGGGGGCTGGCAAAAACATTCAGTACTTC. V gene TRBV18 combines with J gene TRBJ2-4, with TRBD1 matching over 12 bases. Germline assignment: CDR1 KGHSH and CDR2 LQKENI. Trimming at V came to 2 bases and at J to 3 bases, leaving 5 bases not matched to a gene. The CDR3 is 17 residues long.

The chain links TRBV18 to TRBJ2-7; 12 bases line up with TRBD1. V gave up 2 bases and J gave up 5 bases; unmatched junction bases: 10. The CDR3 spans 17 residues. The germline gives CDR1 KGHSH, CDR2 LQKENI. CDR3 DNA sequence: TGTGCCAGCTCACCAGGGCGAACCGGGACAGGGGGCGACGAGCAGTACTTC. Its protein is CASSPGRTGTGGDEQYF.

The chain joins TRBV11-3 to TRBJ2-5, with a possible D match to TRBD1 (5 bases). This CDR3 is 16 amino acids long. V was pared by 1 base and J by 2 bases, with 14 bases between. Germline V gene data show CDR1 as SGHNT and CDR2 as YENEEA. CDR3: CASSLGQGRAQETQYF. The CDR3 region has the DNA TGTGCCAGCAGCTTAGGGCAGGGTCGGGCACAAGAGACCCAGTACTTC.

CDR3 loop: CASSPTDWDLGGYTF. The CDR3 coding sequence is TGTGCCAGCTCACCAACCGACTGGGACCTGGGCGGCTACACCTTC. V usage is TRBV18 and J usage is TRBJ1-2; D may be TRBD1 (5 bases). The CDR3 covers 15 residues. Germline V gene lookup returns CDR1 KGHSH and CDR2 LQKENI. V was pared by 2 bases and J by 8 bases, with 18 bases between.

This CDR3 reads CASSLVSGVGGEQFF. DNA for the CDR3: TGTGCCAGCAGCTTAGTGTCGGGGGTGGGTGGTGAGCAGTTCTTC. This chain uses TRBV11-2 with TRBJ2-1; perhaps TRBD2 as D (6 bases). Trimming took off 1 base at V and 9 bases at J, with 16 bases between the two ends. The germline CDR1 and CDR2 sequences are SGHAT and FQNNGV. The CDR3 length is 15 residues.